This TCR beta chain stems from a study of shared clonotypes between healthy human individuals. The V end was cut by 4 bases, the J end by 3 bases, with 22 bases between. CDR3 length: 17 residues. Germline V CDR1 and CDR2: SEHNR, FQNEAQ (reference sequence). Original methodology: ImmunoSEQ sequences covered only the junction and lacked quality scores; filtering therefore differed. The table came from immunoSEQ multiplex PCR; TCRdb's copy has only in-frame clones and leaves some out. V and J calls and clone size follow that table, whereas D and trimming were derived from the DNA. The sample contains about 680,000 clones, just over 90% of which appear only once. CD8 cells regarded as naive lacked CD45RO, were positively chosen for CCR7, and omitted terminally differentiated effector memory CD45RA+ cells.

Sequencing used naive CD8+ T cells sorted from blood. The rearrangement uses TRBV7-9 and TRBJ2-7, with TRBD2 as a possible D gene (6 bases). The sequence derives from a man aged 25 to 45 in good health. CDR3: CASSSTRIAENHYEQYF. Written as DNA, the CDR3 is TGTGCCAGCAGCTCAACAAGAATAGCGGAAAATCACTACGAGCAGTACTTC.